The 13 T cell receptor beta chains presented below share a single source sample, sequenced in a study of T cell responses to AZD1222 COVID-19 vaccine. The protocol was immunoSEQ multiplex PCR, while the TCRdb copy is restricted to in-frame clones and leaves out a portion. The sample has 100,000 to 150,000 clones, approximately 94% seen once. Here the sequenced sample was peripheral blood, taken on day 0 of AZD1222 vaccination. The origin of the receptors is an adult in good health.

This clone was picked up one time. J is TRBJ2-7 and V is TRBV7-2; D remains ambiguous. Trimming cost V 7 bases and J 2 bases, with 12 bases left between them. This CDR3 has 13 residues. Germline V gives CDR1 SGHTA, CDR2 FQGNSA. CDR3 DNA: TGTGCCAGCAACCCGTTTAACCCCTACGAGCAGTACTTC. It translates to CASNPFNPYEQYF.

This clone appeared once. This CDR3 reads CASSQMTGMNSPLHF. The CDR3 DNA reads TGCGCCAGCAGCCAGATGACAGGGATGAATTCACCCCTCCACTTT. V is TRBV4-1 and J is TRBJ1-6; TRBD1 matches 7 bases. This CDR3 contains 15 residues. Germline assignment: CDR1 MGHRA and CDR2 YSYEKL. With V trimmed by 3 bases and J by 7 bases, 6 bases remained unmatched.

The chain links TRBV20-1 to TRBJ2-1; D gene unclear. V was shortened by 5 bases and J by 5 bases, with 7 bases between the two germline ends. Germline V gives CDR1 DFQATT, CDR2 SNEGSKA (reference sequence). The CDR3 extends over 11 amino acids. The DNA of the CDR3 is TGCAGTGCTGGACGGGACAATGAGCAGTTCTTC. Protein sequence: CSAGRDNEQFF.

The V gene is TRBV6-5, the J gene TRBJ1-6, with 8 bases aligning to TRBD1. J gave up 7 bases and V 4 bases, and 0 bases lay outside the gene matches. Germline CDR1 MNHEY, CDR2 SVGAGI. The CDR3 is 13 amino acids. For the CDR3, the DNA is TGTGCCAGCAGTTGGACAGGGAATTCACCCCTCCACTTT. Protein product: CASSWTGNSPLHF.

V and J are TRBV5-4 and TRBJ2-1; no definite D call. The CDR3 runs to 12 residues. Germline-derived CDR1 and CDR2 are SGHNT and YYREEE (reference sequence). V lost 0 bases and J lost 8, with 6 bases in between. CDR3 loop: CASSLGIYEQFF. The CDR3, as DNA: TGTGCCAGCAGCTTGGGTATTTATGAGCAGTTCTTC.

The V call is TRBV6-6, the J call TRBJ1-4, with D uncertain. V gave up 6 bases and J gave up 0 bases, with 8 bases separating them. This CDR3 spans 14 amino acids. Germline V gene data show CDR1 as MNHNY and CDR2 as SVGAGI (reference sequence). CDR3 sequence reads: CASSQQTTNEKLFF. The CDR3 DNA sequence: TGTGCCAGCAGCCAACAGACAACTAATGAAAAACTGTTTTTT.

V usage is TRBV10-2 and J usage is TRBJ2-7, with D possibly called TRBD1 or TRBD2 (5 bases each). This CDR3 has 12 amino acids. From germline, CDR1 is WSHSY and CDR2 SAAADI. The ends were cut back, 10 bases at V and 3 bases at J, with 13 bases in the middle. CDR3 amino acids: CATGTEYYEQYF. As DNA, the CDR3 is TGCGCCACAGGGACGGAATACTACGAGCAGTACTTC.

The V call is TRBV28, the J call TRBJ1-1, with unresolved D. The CDR3 covers 14 residues. Germline V gives CDR1 MDHEN, CDR2 SYDVKM. V was cut by 6 bases and J by 1 base, with 12 bases left in between. The CDR3 coding sequence is TGTGCCAGCAGCCTACTGGGAGGGAACACTGAAGCTTTCTTT. It translates to CASSLLGGNTEAFF. Using reference TRBV28 and TRBJ1-1 for the parts outside the CDR3, the full variable domain is DVKVTQSSRYLVKRTGEKVFLECVQDMDHENMFWYRQDPGLGLRLIYFSYDVKMKEKGDIPEGYSVSREKKERFSLILESASTNQTSMYLCASSLLGGNTEAFFGQGTRLTVV.

J is TRBJ2-1 and V is TRBV3-1 (or the pseudogene TRBV3-2); D ambiguous. Germline values: CDR1 LGHDT, CDR2 YNNKEL (reference sequence). V lost 4 bases to trimming and J lost 5 bases, with 6 bases between them. There are 12 residues in the CDR3. The CDR3, as DNA: TGTGCCAGCAGCCCACTCGACAATGAGCAGTTCTTC. It encodes CASSPLDNEQFF.

This clone was counted once. V usage is TRBV21-1 and J usage is TRBJ1-2. TRBV21-1 is a recognized pseudogene. This CDR3 contains 14 residues. The CDR3 nucleotides read TGTGCCAGCAGCAAAATTGGGATCTACTATGGCTACACCTTC. Its protein product is CASSKIGIYYGYTF.

The J gene is TRBJ1-2, the V gene TRBV28, with D unclear. Trimming cost V 3 bases and J 3 bases, with 5 bases left between them. The CDR3 loop spans 12 amino acids. CDR1 and CDR2 from the germline V gene are MDHEN and SYDVKM. CDR3 sequence: CASSLEYYGYTF. In DNA form, the CDR3 reads TGTGCCAGCAGTTTGGAGTACTATGGCTACACCTTC.

V usage is TRBV16 and J usage is TRBJ2-5; D gene ambiguous. V was clipped by 2 bases and J by 3 bases, with 4 bases between them. The CDR3 contains 12 residues. Germline assignment: CDR1 KGHSY and CDR2 FQNENV. The chain's CDR3 is CASSQQKETQYF. CDR3 in DNA: TGTGCCAGCAGCCAACAGAAAGAGACCCAGTACTTC.

V is TRBV27 and J is TRBJ2-2; D unresolved. Germline CDR1 and CDR2: MNHEY and SMNVEV (reference sequence). V dropped 4 bases and J dropped 6 bases, with 18 bases sitting between them. This CDR3 is 16 amino acids long. CDR3 residues: CASSYAGIKNSGELFF. Here the CDR3 DNA reads TGTGCCAGCAGTTATGCAGGAATTAAAAATTCCGGGGAGCTGTTTTTT.